What follows is one T cell receptor beta chain and its context. Its antigen is unknown. In preparing the TRB cDNA libraries, 5' RACE with UMI labels was used. TCRdb reprocessed the 5' RACE reads; each CDR3 protein has one entry and no DNA is given. The listing contains under 75,000 distinct CDR3 sequences. The sample originates from a study of CXCR3-negative and CXCR3-positive naive CD8 T cells. The CDR3 length is 13 residues. Germline V CDR1 and CDR2: SGDLS, YYNGEE. General study results and limits: The study inferred TCR strength from TRB CDR3 properties and found comparable surface CD5 between naive subsets. CXCR3-negative naive cells had less hydrophobic TRB CDR3s than did CXCR3-positive naive cells. CXCR3-negative and CXCR3-positive naive cells shared comparable TRBV-TRBJ usage, but memory cells did not.

The rearrangement links TRBV9 to TRBJ1-5; TCRdb names TRBD1, which stays unverified in the absence of DNA. This sequence was found in a human donor in good health. Some clones in this sample may be carry-over from other donors' samples. The sample was naive CXCR3+ CD8+ T cells from blood. Subset here: CD45RO-CCR7+CD27+CD95- naive CD8+ T cells expressing CXCR3 (TNR3+). CDR3 in amino acids: CASSETPGQPQHF.